Shown below are 16 T cell receptor beta chains from a single sample sequenced in a study of cytomegalovirus exposure and HLA in healthy donors. The PCR contained 60 Vbeta and 13 Jbeta primers. Sequencing was performed with immunoSEQ multiplex PCR; in TCRdb, only in-frame clones are kept and a portion is missing. The sample contains about 110,000 clones, more than 65% of which appear only once. Source material: PBMCs. The receptors stem from a man aged 40-55 years in good health and CMV-seropositive.

This chain joins TRBV7-2 and TRBJ2-3, with 8 bases identical to TRBD2. The germline gives CDR1 SGHTA, CDR2 FQGNSA. The ends lost 3 bases at V and 5 bases at J; junction bases unmatched: 7. The CDR3 sequence is 15 residues long. CDR3 amino acids: CASSLGAGVRDTQYF. CDR3 DNA: TGTGCCAGCAGCTTGGGAGCGGGGGTACGAGATACGCAGTATTTT.

J is TRBJ1-5 and V is TRBV19; 11 bases are shared with TRBD1. The CDR3 runs 16 residues. In germline, CDR1 is LNHDA, CDR2 SQIVND (reference sequence). Germline trimming cut 3 bases from V and 3 bases from J; bases unmatched to any gene: 4. The CDR3 region is CASSIADRGPNQPQHF. The CDR3 coding sequence is TGTGCCAGTAGTATCGCGGACAGGGGGCCCAATCAGCCCCAGCATTTT. The variable domain in full, completed from reference TRBV19 and TRBJ1-5, reads DGGITQSPKYLFRKEGQNVTLSCEQNLNHDAMYWYRQDPGQGLRLIYYSQIVNDFQKGDIAEGYSVSREKKESFPLTVTSAQKNPTAFYLCASSIADRGPNQPQHFGDGTRLSIL.

The chain joins TRBV25-1 to TRBJ1-4, with D hard to call. The ends were cut back, 4 bases at V and 8 bases at J, with 14 bases in the middle. This CDR3 comprises 14 residues. From germline, CDR1 is MGHDK and CDR2 SYGVNS. Written as DNA, the CDR3 is TGTGCCAGCAGTGTAGCGGGCTTCGGCGAAAAACTGTTTTTT. Translated, it gives CASSVAGFGEKLFF.

The CDR3, as DNA: TGTGCCAGTAGTATATTCCCCCCGACTAGCGGGATGGAGACCCAGTACTTC. Its protein product is CASSIFPPTSGMETQYF. This chain links TRBV19 with TRBJ2-5; TRBD2 matches 11 bases. The germline V gene has CDR1 LNHDA and CDR2 SQIVND (reference sequence). CDR3 size: 17 residues. V gave up 2 bases and J gave up 5 bases; unmatched junction bases: 10.

J is TRBJ2-4 and V is TRBV5-6; 9 bases agree with TRBD1. V dropped 4 bases and J dropped 5; count of bases not matched to a gene: 4. Germline CDR1 and CDR2: SGHDT and YYEEEE. The CDR3 has 14 residues. Here the CDR3 reads CASSGQGQQNIQYF. The CDR3 nucleotides read TGTGCCAGCAGCGGACAGGGGCAACAAAACATTCAGTACTTC. Full variable domain (rest looked up from reference TRBV5-6 and TRBJ2-4): DAGVTQSPTHLIKTRGQQVTLRCSPKSGHDTVSWYQQALGQGPQFIFQYYEEEERQRGNFPDRFSGHQFPNYSSELNVNALLLGDSALYLCASSGQGQQNIQYFGAGTRLSVL.

The chain couples TRBV18 to TRBJ2-5; 10 bases map to TRBD2. The CDR3 sequence is 16 residues long. Looked up from germline, CDR1 is KGHSH and CDR2 is LQKENI. Losses at the gene ends were 3 bases for V and 4 bases for J; bases not matched to a gene: 8. The CDR3 sequence is CASSPSSGRQGETQYF. CDR3 nucleotides: TGTGCCAGCTCACCGTCTAGCGGGAGACAGGGAGAGACCCAGTACTTC.

The chain recombines TRBV28 with TRBJ1-2; D is undetermined. CDR1 MDHEN and CDR2 SYDVKM come from the germline V gene. V was clipped by 3 bases and J by 4 bases, with 12 bases between them. The CDR3 runs 14 residues. This chain's CDR3 is CASSLREEPYGYTF. CDR3 DNA sequence: TGTGCCAGCAGTTTGAGGGAGGAGCCCTATGGCTACACCTTC.

Here the CDR3 DNA reads TGTGCCAGCAGTGTTATGGGACAGGGGCAACCTGGGGCCAACGTCCTGACTTTC. Translating gives CASSVMGQGQPGANVLTF. The V and J genes are TRBV6-1 and TRBJ2-6, with 10 bases aligning to TRBD1. The V gene's germline CDR1 is MNHNS and CDR2 SASEGT. The CDR3 spans 18 residues. V lost 4 bases to trimming and J lost 2 bases; unmatched junction nucleotides: 8.

A few counts support this clone. V gene TRBV7-2 combines with J gene TRBJ2-5; D possibly corresponds to TRBD2 (6 bases). The end of the DNA aligns better with TRBJ2-7, so the J call may be wrong. Germline CDR1 is SGHTA and CDR2 is FQGNSA. The CDR3 contains 14 residues. This chain's CDR3 is CASSLEEGTYEQYF. CDR3 coding DNA: TGTGCCAGCAGCTTAGAGGAGGGAACCTACGAGCAGTACTTC.

In this sample, this clone turned up a few times. V is TRBV19 and J is TRBJ1-6; D perhaps matches TRBD1 (6 bases). CDR3 length equals 13 residues. Between the trimmed V and J ends, which lost 10 bases and 7 bases, there was a span of 14 bases. Germline V lookup: CDR1 LNHDA, CDR2 SQIVND (reference sequence). This CDR3 reads CATAWGPNSPLHF. The CDR3 DNA reads TGTGCCACCGCGTGGGGGCCGAATTCACCCCTCCACTTT.

In this sample, this clone turned up a few times. The V and J genes are TRBV7-2 and TRBJ1-2; 9 bases fit TRBD1. CDR3 size: 14 residues. V was clipped by 1 base and J by 6 bases; unmatched bases: 3. In germline, CDR1 is SGHTA, CDR2 FQGNSA. The CDR3 DNA follows: TGTGCCAGCAGCTTAGTCTGGACAGGGGATGGCTACACCTTC. Translation gives CASSLVWTGDGYTF.

The chain recombines TRBV19 with TRBJ2-7; TRBD1 agrees at 8 bases. From germline, CDR1 is LNHDA and CDR2 SQIVND (reference sequence). CDR3 length: 12 amino acids. J was trimmed by 7 bases and V by 3 bases; bases with no gene match: 2. CDR3 coding DNA: TGTGCCAGTAGTATGACAGGGGAAGAGCAGTACTTC. Amino acid sequence: CASSMTGEEQYF.

The V gene is TRBV18, the J gene TRBJ2-3, with D perhaps matching TRBD2 (6 bases). The germline V and J ends were trimmed by 3 bases and 3 bases, with 10 bases remaining between them. The germline V gene encodes CDR1 KGHSH and CDR2 LQKENI. CDR3 size: 14 residues. The CDR3 coding sequence is TGTGCCAGCTCACCGGGACTCGGGACAGATACGCAGTATTTT. Residues: CASSPGLGTDTQYF. The complete variable domain, with remaining parts taken from reference TRBV18 and TRBJ2-3, reads NAGVMQNPRHLVRRRGQEARLRCSPMKGHSHVYWYRQLPEEGLKFMVYLQKENIIDESGMPKERFSAEFPKEGPSILRIQQVVRGDSAAYFCASSPGLGTDTQYFGPGTRLTVL.

This clone was found a few times. This chain links TRBV2 with TRBJ2-2; TRBD2 matches at 16 bases. The CDR3 is made up of 19 amino acids. With 6 bases clipped from V and 1 base from J, the junction kept 8 bases outside the gene matches. The germline V gene encodes CDR1 SNHLY and CDR2 FYNNEI. The CDR3 region is CASRQTGLAGGRNTGELFF. The CDR3 nucleotides read TGTGCCAGCAGACAAACGGGACTAGCGGGAGGGAGGAACACCGGGGAGCTGTTTTTT.

V and J are TRBV7-6 and TRBJ2-1; 13 nucleotides agree with TRBD2. Germline V gene data show CDR1 as SGHVS and CDR2 as FNYEAQ. This CDR3 has 14 residues. The trim removed 3 bases at V and 10 bases at J, leaving 3 bases unmatched. The CDR3 DNA reads TGTGCCAGCAGCTTGGGACTAGCGGGAAGAGAGCAGTTCTTC. Protein: CASSLGLAGREQFF.

In regard to this clone: The same CDR3 can be traced to other DNA sequences in this sample. This chain uses TRBV18 with TRBJ1-1; D is undetermined. Per germline, CDR1 KGHSH and CDR2 LQKENI. Trimming left V 1 base short and J 0 bases short, with 12 bases between. CDR3 size: 16 residues. CDR3 sequence: CASSPRRADMNTEAFF. In DNA form, the CDR3 reads TGTGCCAGCTCACCACGGAGGGCAGATATGAACACTGAAGCTTTCTTT.